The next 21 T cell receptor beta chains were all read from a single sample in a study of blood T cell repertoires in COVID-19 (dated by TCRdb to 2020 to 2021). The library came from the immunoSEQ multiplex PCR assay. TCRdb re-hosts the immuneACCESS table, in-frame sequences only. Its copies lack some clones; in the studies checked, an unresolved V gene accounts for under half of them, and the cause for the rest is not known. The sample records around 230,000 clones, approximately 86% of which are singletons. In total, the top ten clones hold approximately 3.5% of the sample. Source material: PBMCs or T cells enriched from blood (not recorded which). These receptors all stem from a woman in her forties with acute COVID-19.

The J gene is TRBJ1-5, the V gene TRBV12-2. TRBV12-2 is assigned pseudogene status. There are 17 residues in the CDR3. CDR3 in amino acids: CASRLRTRGVANQPQHF. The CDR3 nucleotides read TGTGCAAGTCGCTTAAGAACCCGGGGGGTTGCCAATCAGCCCCAGCATTTT.

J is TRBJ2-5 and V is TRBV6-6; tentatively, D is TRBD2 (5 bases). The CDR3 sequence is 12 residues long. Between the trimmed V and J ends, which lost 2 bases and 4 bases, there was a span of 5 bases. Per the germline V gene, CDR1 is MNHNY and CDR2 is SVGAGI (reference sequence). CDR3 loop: CASSYEGETQYF. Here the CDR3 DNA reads TGTGCCAGCAGTTACGAGGGAGAGACCCAGTACTTC.

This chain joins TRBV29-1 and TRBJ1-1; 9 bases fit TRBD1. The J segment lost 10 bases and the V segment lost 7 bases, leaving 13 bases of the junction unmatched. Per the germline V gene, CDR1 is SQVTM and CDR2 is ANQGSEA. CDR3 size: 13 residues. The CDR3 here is CSAGGDREVGAFF. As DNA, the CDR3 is TGCAGCGCTGGGGGGGACAGGGAGGTTGGAGCTTTCTTT.

DNA of the CDR3: TGTGCCAGCAGTCCGACAGGAGACTCTGGAAACACCATATATTTT. It codes for CASSPTGDSGNTIYF. The J gene is TRBJ1-3, the V gene TRBV6-5; the D gene is possibly TRBD1 (6 bases). From germline, CDR1 is MNHEY and CDR2 SVGAGI. Trimming stripped 5 bases from V and 0 bases from J, with 11 bases between. This CDR3 spans 15 amino acids.

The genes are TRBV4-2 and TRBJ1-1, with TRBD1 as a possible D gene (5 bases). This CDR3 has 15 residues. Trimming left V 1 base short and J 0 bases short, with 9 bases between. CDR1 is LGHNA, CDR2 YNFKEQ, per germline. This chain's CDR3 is CASSQGDFLNTEAFF. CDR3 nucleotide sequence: TGTGCCAGCAGCCAAGGGGACTTCCTGAACACTGAAGCTTTCTTT.

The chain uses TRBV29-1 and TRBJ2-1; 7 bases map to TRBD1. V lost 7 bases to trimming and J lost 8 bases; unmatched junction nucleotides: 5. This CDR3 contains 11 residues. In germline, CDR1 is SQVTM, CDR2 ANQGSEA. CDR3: CSGRQGHEQFF. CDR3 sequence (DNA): TGCAGCGGCAGACAGGGCCATGAGCAGTTCTTC.

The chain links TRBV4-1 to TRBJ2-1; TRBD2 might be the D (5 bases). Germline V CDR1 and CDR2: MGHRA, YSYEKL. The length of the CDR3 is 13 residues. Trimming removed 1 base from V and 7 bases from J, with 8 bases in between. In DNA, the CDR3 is TGCGCCAGCAGCCAAGGGGCGGGTAATGAGCAGTTCTTC. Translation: CASSQGAGNEQFF.

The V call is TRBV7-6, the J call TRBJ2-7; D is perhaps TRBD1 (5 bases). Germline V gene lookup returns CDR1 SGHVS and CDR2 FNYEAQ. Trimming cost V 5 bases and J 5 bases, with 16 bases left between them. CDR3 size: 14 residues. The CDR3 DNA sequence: TGTGCCAGCAGCCCTTGGGGCAACTTCAACGAGCAGTACTTC. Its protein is CASSPWGNFNEQYF.

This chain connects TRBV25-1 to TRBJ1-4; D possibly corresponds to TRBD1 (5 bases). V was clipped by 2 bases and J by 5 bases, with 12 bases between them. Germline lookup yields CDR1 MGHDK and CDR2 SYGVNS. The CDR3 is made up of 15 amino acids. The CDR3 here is CASSETGFKNEKLFF. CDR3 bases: TGTGCCAGCAGTGAAACAGGTTTTAAAAATGAAAAACTGTTTTTT. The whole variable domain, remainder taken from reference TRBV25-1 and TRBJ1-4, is EADIYQTPRYLVIGTGKKITLECSQTMGHDKMYWYQQDPGMELHLIHYSYGVNSTEKGDLSSESTVSRIRTEHFPLTLESARPSHTSQYLCASSETGFKNEKLFFGSGTQLSVL.

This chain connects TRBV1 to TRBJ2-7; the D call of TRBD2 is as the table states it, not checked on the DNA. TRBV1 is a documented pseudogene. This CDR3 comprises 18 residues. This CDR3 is CTSSQDSGSGSKSYEQYF. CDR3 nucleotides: TGCACCAGCAGCCAAGATTCTGGTAGCGGGAGTAAGTCCTACGAGCAGTACTTC.

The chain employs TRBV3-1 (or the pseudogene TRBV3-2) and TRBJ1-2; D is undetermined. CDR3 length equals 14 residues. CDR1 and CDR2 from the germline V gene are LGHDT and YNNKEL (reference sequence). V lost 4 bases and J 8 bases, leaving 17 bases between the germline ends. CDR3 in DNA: TGTGCCAGCAGCCCACGGGTAGGGAGTTTGGGCTACACCTTC. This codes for CASSPRVGSLGYTF.

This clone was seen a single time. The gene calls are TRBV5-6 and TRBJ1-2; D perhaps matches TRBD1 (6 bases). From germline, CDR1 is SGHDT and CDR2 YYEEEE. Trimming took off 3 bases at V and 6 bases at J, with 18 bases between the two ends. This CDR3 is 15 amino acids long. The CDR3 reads CASSSRNDRRDGYTF. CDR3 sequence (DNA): TGTGCCAGCAGCTCCCGCAATGACAGGCGGGATGGCTACACCTTC.

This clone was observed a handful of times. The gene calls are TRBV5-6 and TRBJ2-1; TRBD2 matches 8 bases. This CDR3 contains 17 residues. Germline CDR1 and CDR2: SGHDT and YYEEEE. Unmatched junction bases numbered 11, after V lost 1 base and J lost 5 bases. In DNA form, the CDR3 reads TGTGCCAGCAGCTTGTTAGTCGGGACTAGGCGTGACAATGAGCAGTTCTTC. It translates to CASSLLVGTRRDNEQFF.

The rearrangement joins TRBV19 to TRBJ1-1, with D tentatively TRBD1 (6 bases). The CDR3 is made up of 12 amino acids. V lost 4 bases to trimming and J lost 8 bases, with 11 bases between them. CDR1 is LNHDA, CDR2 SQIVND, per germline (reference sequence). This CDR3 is CASSRTDAEAFF. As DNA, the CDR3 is TGTGCCAGTAGTAGGACAGACGCCGAAGCTTTCTTT.

As DNA, the CDR3 is TGCGCCAGTGGGACAGGAGATACCTACGAGCAGTACTTC. Translating it yields CASGTGDTYEQYF. The chain recombines TRBV5-1 with TRBJ2-7; 8 bases agree with TRBD1. This CDR3 spans 13 amino acids. With 8 bases clipped from V and 2 bases from J, the junction kept 6 bases outside the gene matches. The germline gives CDR1 SGHRS, CDR2 YFSETQ.

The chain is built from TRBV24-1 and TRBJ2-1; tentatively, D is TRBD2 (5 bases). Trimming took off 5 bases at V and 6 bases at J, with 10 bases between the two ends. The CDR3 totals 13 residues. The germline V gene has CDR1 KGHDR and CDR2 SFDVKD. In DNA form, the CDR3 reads TGTGCCACCAGTGCCCCGGGGATCAATGAGCAGTTCTTC. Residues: CATSAPGINEQFF.

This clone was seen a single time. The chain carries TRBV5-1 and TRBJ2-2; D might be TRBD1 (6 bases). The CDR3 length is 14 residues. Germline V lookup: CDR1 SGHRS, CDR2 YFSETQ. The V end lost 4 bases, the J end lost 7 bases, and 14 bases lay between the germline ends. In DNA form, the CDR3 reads TGCGCCAGCAGCCCCGCCACAGGGATCGGGGAGCTGTTTTTT. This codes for CASSPATGIGELFF. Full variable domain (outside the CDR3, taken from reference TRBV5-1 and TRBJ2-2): KAGVTQTPRYLIKTRGQQVTLSCSPISGHRSVSWYQQTPGQGLQFLFEYFSETQRNKGNFPGRFSGRQFSNSRSEMNVSTLELGDSALYLCASSPATGIGELFFGEGSRLTVL.

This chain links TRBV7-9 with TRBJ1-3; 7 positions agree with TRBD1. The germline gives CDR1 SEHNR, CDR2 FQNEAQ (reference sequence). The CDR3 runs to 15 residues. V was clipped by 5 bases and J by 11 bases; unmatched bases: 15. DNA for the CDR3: TGTGCCAGCAGCCAAATCGGACAGGCTGTCATGGCCATATATTTT. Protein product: CASSQIGQAVMAIYF.

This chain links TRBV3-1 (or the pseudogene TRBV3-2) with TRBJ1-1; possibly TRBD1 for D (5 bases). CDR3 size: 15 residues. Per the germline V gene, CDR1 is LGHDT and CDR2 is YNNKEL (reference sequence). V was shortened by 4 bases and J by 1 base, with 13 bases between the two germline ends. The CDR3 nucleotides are TGTGCCAGCAGCCCCTTCCCTGGGGCGAACACTGAAGCTTTCTTT. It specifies CASSPFPGANTEAFF.

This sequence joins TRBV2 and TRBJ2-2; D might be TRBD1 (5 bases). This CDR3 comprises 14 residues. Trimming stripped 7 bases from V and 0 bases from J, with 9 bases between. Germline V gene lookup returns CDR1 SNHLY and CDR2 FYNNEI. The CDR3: CASKLGPNTGELFF. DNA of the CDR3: TGTGCCAGCAAACTGGGGCCGAACACCGGGGAGCTGTTTTTT.

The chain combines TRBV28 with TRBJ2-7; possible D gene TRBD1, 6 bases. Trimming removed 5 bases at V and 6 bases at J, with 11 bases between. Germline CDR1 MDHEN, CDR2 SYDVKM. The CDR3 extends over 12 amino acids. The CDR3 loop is CASSLTGIEQYF. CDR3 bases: TGTGCCAGCAGTCTTACAGGGATCGAGCAGTACTTC.